One sample yielded the 19 T cell receptor beta chains listed below, sequenced in a study of regulatory T cells in long-lasting Graves disease. Relying on iRepertoire HTBI primers and Arm-PCR of CDR3 regions, the team built TCR beta libraries. Each CDR3 protein gets one entry after TCRdb re-called the multiplex PCR reads with MiXCR. The table lists roughly 700,000 distinct CDR3 sequences, 30% of them singletons. As to time point: persistent/refractory GD, antithyroid drugs over 5 years with positive TRAb. Scientists built the TCR library using RNA that was extracted from PBMCs. Sequences were derived from peripheral blood mononuclear cells (PBMCs), sampled when the disease was refractory, from a patient treated with antithyroid drugs. These receptors originate from a female donor with Graves disease.

The chain recombines TRBV9 with TRBJ1-2; a weak D match, TRBD1 (5 bases). This CDR3 comprises 14 residues. Looked up from germline, CDR1 is SGDLS and CDR2 is YYNGEE. The germline V and J ends were trimmed by 0 bases and 8 bases, with 14 bases remaining between them. The CDR3 region has the DNA TGTGCCAGCAGCGTAGCAGGGATCCAGAGGGGCTACACCTTC. Its protein is CASSVAGIQRGYTF.

The gene calls are TRBV20-1 and TRBJ2-1; the D is unclear. Germline values: CDR1 DFQATT, CDR2 SNEGSKA (reference sequence). V lost 1 base and J 9 bases, leaving 10 bases between the germline ends. This CDR3 comprises 12 residues. The CDR3, as DNA: TGCAGTGCTAGAGTCCTACCGGGTGAGCAGTTCTTC. Translated, it gives CSARVLPGEQFF.

V gene TRBV12-3 or TRBV12-4 combines with J gene TRBJ2-6; 8 bases are a match to TRBD1. Unmatched junction bases numbered 3, after V lost 7 bases and J lost 1 base. This CDR3 has 15 residues. The CDR3 nucleotides read TGTGCCAGCACCGGGGACAGGTCTGGGGCCAACGTCCTGACTTTC. It translates to CASTGDRSGANVLTF.

CDR3 coding DNA: TGTGCCAGCAGCCCAACCGGGACAGGGAATTCACCCCTCCACTTT. Its protein is CASSPTGTGNSPLHF. The gene calls are TRBV9 and TRBJ1-6; 9 bases are shared with TRBD1. The length of the CDR3 is 15 residues. V was clipped by 4 bases and J by 7 bases; unmatched bases: 6. Germline CDR1 reads SGDLS; CDR2 reads YYNGEE.

As regards this clonotype: A much more abundant neighbour one base away suggests this may be a read error. The rearrangement joins TRBV28 to TRBJ1-4; no firm D call. CDR3 length: 15 residues. Germline lookup yields CDR1 MDHEN and CDR2 SYDVKM. Trimming pared 8 bases from V and 6 bases from J, leaving 19 bases between. The CDR3 DNA is TGTGCCAGCGGAACATGGGCCGCGGGAGATGAAAAACTGTTTTTT. Translated: CASGTWAAGDEKLFF.

V usage is TRBV6-2 or TRBV6-3 and J usage is TRBJ1-1; D gene ambiguous. V dropped 10 bases and J dropped 1 base, with 22 bases sitting between them. The CDR3 is 16 amino acids. Germline V CDR1 and CDR2: MNHEY, SVGEGT. The CDR3 DNA follows: TGTGCCAACCTAGCTTTCGGTACCATGACGAACACTGAAGCTTTCTTT. It yields the protein CANLAFGTMTNTEAFF.

V is TRBV19 and J is TRBJ1-5; 9 bases fit TRBD1. Germline V gene sequence: CDR1 LNHDA, CDR2 SQIVND (reference sequence). The CDR3 is 18 amino acids. The V gene end was trimmed by 5 bases and the J gene end by 0 bases; junction bases not matched to a gene: 11. The CDR3 here is CASSPEGTGPISNQPQHF. CDR3 coding DNA: TGTGCCAGTAGTCCCGAAGGGACAGGGCCGATTAGCAATCAGCCCCAGCATTTT.

The chain combines TRBV9 with TRBJ1-3; D remains unclear. Germline CDR1 is SGDLS and CDR2 is YYNGEE. The CDR3 spans 14 residues. Trimming cost V 0 bases and J 3 bases, with 7 bases left between them. CDR3 nucleotide sequence: TGTGCCAGCAGCGTAGAGGGTGGTGGAAACACCATATATTTT. It yields the protein CASSVEGGGNTIYF.

This chain connects TRBV24-1 to TRBJ1-1; a weak D match, TRBD1 (6 bases). This CDR3 is 14 amino acids long. V was shortened by 5 bases and J by 3 bases, with 12 bases between the two germline ends. Per germline, CDR1 KGHDR and CDR2 SFDVKD. CDR3 protein: CATSGTRGHTEAFF. DNA for the CDR3: TGTGCCACCAGTGGTACCAGGGGACACACTGAAGCTTTCTTT.

V usage is TRBV7-9 and J usage is TRBJ2-1, with a tentative D call TRBD2 (6 bases). V was cut by 0 bases and J by 5 bases, with 11 bases left in between. This CDR3 spans 15 amino acids. CDR1 is SEHNR and CDR2 is FQNEAQ in the germline V gene (reference sequence). CDR3 bases: TGTGCCAGCAGCTTAGCGCTAGCGATAAACAATGAGCAGTTCTTC. Its protein product is CASSLALAINNEQFF.

The rearrangement joins TRBV25-1 to TRBJ1-2; no firm D call. Germline V CDR1 and CDR2: MGHDK, SYGVNS. This CDR3 region has 15 residues. Trimming cost V 2 bases and J 4 bases, with 14 bases left between them. CDR3 sequence: CASSEGSGFAYGYTF. For the CDR3, the DNA is TGTGCCAGCAGTGAAGGGTCAGGTTTCGCCTATGGCTACACCTTC.

This clonotype was detected only a few times. This sequence joins TRBV11-2 and TRBJ1-2; D is unclear. Germline CDR1 is SGHAT and CDR2 is FQNNGV. This CDR3 is 12 amino acids long. V gave up 5 bases and J gave up 4 bases, with 8 bases separating them. The DNA for the CDR3 is TGTGCCAGCAGCCCCATGCCCTATGGCTACACCTTC. Translation: CASSPMPYGYTF.

This clonotype was counted many times. The chain links TRBV11-2 to TRBJ2-5; D is ambiguous. Germline assignment: CDR1 SGHAT and CDR2 FQNNGV. The CDR3 covers 14 residues. Trimming took 6 bases from V and 1 from J, leaving 12 bases between them. Written as DNA, the CDR3 is TGTGCCAGCAGTCCATTGACGGGCCAAGAGACCCAGTACTTC. Its translation is CASSPLTGQETQYF.

This clonotype was picked up many times. This chain joins TRBV12-3 or TRBV12-4 and TRBJ1-2; 7 nucleotides agree with TRBD1. CDR3 size: 13 residues. The junction had 7 bases not matched to a gene; V was cut back by 6 bases and J by 6 bases. The CDR3 is CASRLRDSDGYTF. The DNA of the CDR3 is TGTGCCAGCAGGCTCCGGGACAGCGATGGCTACACCTTC.

This clonotype was recorded many times. The chain is built from TRBV6-1 and TRBJ1-1; D not certain. The CDR3 consists of 14 residues. CDR1 is MNHNS, CDR2 SASEGT, per germline. V shed 10 bases and J shed 4 bases, with 19 bases lying between them. The CDR3: CATKRAGGITEAFF. CDR3 bases: TGTGCCACCAAGAGGGCGGGAGGAATCACTGAAGCTTTCTTT.

In its sample, this clonotype was seen a few times. The V gene is TRBV27, the J gene TRBJ1-5; 7 nucleotides align to TRBD1. V shed 6 bases and J 0 bases; nucleotides not matched to a gene: 5. This CDR3 is 15 amino acids long. Germline V gene sequence: CDR1 MNHEY, CDR2 SMNVEV (reference sequence). DNA of the CDR3: TGTGCCAGCAGATGGACAGGTGATAGCAATCAGCCCCAGCATTTT. The encoded protein is CASRWTGDSNQPQHF.

The chain couples TRBV19 to TRBJ2-3, with D perhaps matching TRBD1 (5 bases). Germline CDR1 LNHDA, CDR2 SQIVND (reference sequence). The germline V and J ends were trimmed by 7 bases and 2 bases, with 13 bases remaining between them. This CDR3 contains 14 residues. The CDR3 region is CASTPDSFTDTQYF. For the CDR3, the DNA is TGTGCCAGTACCCCAGACAGCTTCACAGATACGCAGTATTTT.

This clonotype was seen only a few times. The rearrangement uses TRBV11-2 and TRBJ1-6; D is unresolved. This CDR3 spans 15 amino acids. Per germline, CDR1 SGHAT and CDR2 FQNNGV. Trimming pared 5 bases from V and 8 bases from J, leaving 16 bases between. The CDR3 sequence is CASSDDQRSDSPLHF. The CDR3 DNA sequence: TGTGCCAGCAGCGACGACCAGAGAAGCGATTCACCCCTCCACTTT.

V is TRBV10-3 and J is TRBJ1-4; D is undetermined. The CDR3 spans 13 residues. The V gene lost 4 bases and the J gene lost 4 bases, with 7 bases spanning the gap. Germline loops: CDR1 ENHRY, CDR2 SYGVKD. The DNA of the CDR3 is TGTGCCATCAGTGTAGACGGTAATGAAAAACTGTTTTTT. Protein sequence: CAISVDGNEKLFF.